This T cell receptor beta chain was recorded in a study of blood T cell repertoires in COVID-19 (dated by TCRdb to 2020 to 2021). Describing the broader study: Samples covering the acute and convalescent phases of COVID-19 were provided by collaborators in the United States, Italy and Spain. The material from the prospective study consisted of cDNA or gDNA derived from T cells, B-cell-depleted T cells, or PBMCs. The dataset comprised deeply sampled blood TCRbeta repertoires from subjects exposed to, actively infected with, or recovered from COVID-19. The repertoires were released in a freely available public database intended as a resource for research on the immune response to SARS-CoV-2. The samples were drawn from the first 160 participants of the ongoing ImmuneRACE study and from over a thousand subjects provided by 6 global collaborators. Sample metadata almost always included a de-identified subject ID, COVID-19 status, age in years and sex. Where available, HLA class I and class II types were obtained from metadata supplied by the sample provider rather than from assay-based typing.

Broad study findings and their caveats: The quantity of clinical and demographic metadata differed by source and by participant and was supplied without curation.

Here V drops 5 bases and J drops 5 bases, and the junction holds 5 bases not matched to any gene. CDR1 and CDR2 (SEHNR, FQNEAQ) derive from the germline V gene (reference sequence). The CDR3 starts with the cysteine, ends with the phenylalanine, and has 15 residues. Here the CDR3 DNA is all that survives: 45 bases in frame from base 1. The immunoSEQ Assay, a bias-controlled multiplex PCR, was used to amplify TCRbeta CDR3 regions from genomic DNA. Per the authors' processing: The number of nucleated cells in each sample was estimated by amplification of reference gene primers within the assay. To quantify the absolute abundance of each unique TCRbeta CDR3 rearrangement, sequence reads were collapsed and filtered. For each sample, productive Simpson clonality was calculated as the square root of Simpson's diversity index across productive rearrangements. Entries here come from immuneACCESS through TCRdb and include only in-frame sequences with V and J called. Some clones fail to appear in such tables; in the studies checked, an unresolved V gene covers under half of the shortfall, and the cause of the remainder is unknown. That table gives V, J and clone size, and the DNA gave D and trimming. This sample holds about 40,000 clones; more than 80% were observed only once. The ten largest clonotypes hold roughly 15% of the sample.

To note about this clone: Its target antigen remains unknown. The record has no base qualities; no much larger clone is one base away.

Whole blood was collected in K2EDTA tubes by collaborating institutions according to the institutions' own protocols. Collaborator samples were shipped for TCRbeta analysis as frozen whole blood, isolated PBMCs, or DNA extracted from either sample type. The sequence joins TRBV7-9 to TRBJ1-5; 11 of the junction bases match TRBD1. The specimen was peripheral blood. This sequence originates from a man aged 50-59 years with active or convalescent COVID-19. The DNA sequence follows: TGTGCCAGCAGCCAAGGGACAGGGGGGGATCAGCCCCAGCATTTT. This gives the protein CASSQGTGGDQPQHF.